This T cell receptor beta chain was captured by sequencing in a study of T-cell memory formation after mild COVID-19 listed by TCRdb under 2021. For the study in its entirety: TCR sequence clusters from the two donors were found to be largely donor specific. Two young, previously healthy adult volunteers, one female and one male, were included in the cohort. T-cell clones expanding and contracting after mild COVID-19 in a couple of donors were tracked by longitudinal TCRalpha and TCRbeta repertoire sequencing.

The reads were generated on an Illumina NovaSeq 6000. Using 5'RACE with constant-segment primers, TCRalpha and TCRbeta cDNA libraries were constructed, with sample barcodes and unique molecular identifiers added in the process. Trizol reagent was used to extract RNA from every sample. Library amplification was performed in two PCR steps, and a second sample barcode and Illumina TruSeq adapters were introduced in the second step. Sequencing of libraries was performed on an Illumina NovaSeq with 2 x 150 bp paired-end reads. In the paper's pipeline: Reads were demultiplexed and collapsed into UMI-guided consensus sequences with migec v1.2.7. Using mixcr v2.1.11, UMI consensuses were aligned to TRA and TRB V and J templates and then assembled into clonotypes. Expanded or contracted clonotypes were those called significant by both edgeR and NoisET, with noise models trained on biological replicates. For edgeR calls, the thresholds were a false discovery rate-adjusted p below 0.01 and a log2 fold-change of 1. As an exploratory analysis of dynamics, max-normalized trajectories of the 1000 most abundant clonotypes were examined with PCA combined with hierarchical clustering. Each responding clone was given a CD4 or CD8 phenotype based on the CD4+ and CD8+ repertoires, which had been sequenced separately. TCRdb reprocessing: public reads trimmed at Q25 with fastp, clones called with MiXCR, in-frame beta chains kept. CDR3 protein duplicates are merged, each entry listing the most common genes and DNA. Here the V and J calls rest on TCRdb's processing, not on the authors' analysis. Present in this sample are about 430,000 distinct CDR3 sequences, approximately 18% of which were seen just once. The ten most abundant clones make up roughly 21% of the sample.

PBMCs were isolated by Ficoll-Paque density gradient centrifugation. Concerning this clonotype: Its antigen is currently not known. Base-call qualities are not available, and no considerably larger clone is one nucleotide away.

The full study reports these points: The study covered only two mild cases, and larger cohorts including severe cases with pre-infection samples were considered necessary. SARS-CoV-2 specificity was not confirmed for the second-wave clones peaking on day 37. Balanced CD4/CD8 phenotypes were observed for clones contracting from day 15 to 85, whereas a bias towards CD4+ was observed for a second wave of clones expanding from day 15 to 37. Contracting CD4+ clones were located mainly in the CM and EM memory subsets, whereas CD8+ clones were found to be enriched in EMRA. The detection of some responding clones in pre-infection memory suggests that pre-existing cross-reactive memory T cells joined the SARS-CoV-2 response.

The receptor was isolated from a man younger than 35 who had mild COVID-19 (a few samples of this study predate the infection). The sample titles of this study are shuffled in the database, so cell type and time point are left out; the donor was told from shared clones. The sequenced sample was PBMCs or a T cell subset sorted from them (not recorded which).

The CDR3 region: CASHPGSSYNEQFF. The bases are TGCGCCAGCCACCCCGGTAGCTCCTACAATGAGCAGTTCTTC. The chain couples TRBV10-2 to TRBJ2-1; no D gene is confidently identified. From the cysteine up to the phenylalanine, the CDR3 has a length of 14 residues. Just CDR3 DNA is preserved here, 42 bases in frame from base 1. V sheds 8 bases and J sheds 0 bases, leaving 11 bases between their ends. In the germline V gene, CDR1 corresponds to WSHSY and CDR2 to SAAADI.